This TCR beta chain is from a study of T cells in Graves' hyperthyroidism and ophthalmopathy. Study conclusions and caveats: Classification by a 13 V-J model distinguished ophthalmopathy from stable hyperthyroidism.

Aged 18 to 65, the patients had hyperthyroidism that was newly diagnosed and had lasted under 2 months. The study left out patients who had uncontrolled infection, other autoimmune disease, pregnancy or lactation. About 9.4 ml fresh peripheral blood yielded the PBMCs. V was clipped by 10 bases and J by 5 bases; unmatched bases: 14. Germline V CDR1 and CDR2: MNHNS, SASEGT. The CDR3 has 16 amino acids. This clonotype was picked up many times. The antigen is not known. From RNA transcripts, TCR beta CDR3 regions were amplified. The HTBI primer set served for first-round RT-PCR of the TCR CDR3. TCRdb processed the multiplex PCR reads anew with MiXCR; each CDR3 protein has one entry. The sample includes about 340,000 distinct CDR3 sequences, 20% to 25% of them seen just once.

This chain links TRBV6-1 with TRBJ1-5, with 10 bases that match TRBD1. Specimen: blood. The sequence came from a woman between 45 and 60 years old with Graves' hyperthyroidism. The CDR3: CATTRHGQGGHQPQHF. CDR3 in DNA: TGTGCCACCACAAGGCATGGACAGGGGGGCCATCAGCCCCAGCATTTT.